This T cell receptor (beta chain) is from a study of cytomegalovirus exposure and HLA in healthy donors. The PCR used 60 Vbeta and 13 Jbeta primers. Sequenced by immunoSEQ multiplex PCR; TCRdb stores in-frame clones only, minus some. This sample has 150,000 or so clones, with approximately 80% found just once. Germline V lookup: CDR1 SGHNT, CDR2 YYREEE (reference sequence). This CDR3 has 13 residues. V lost 2 bases, J lost 5 bases, and 11 bases lay in between. Donors were nominally healthy when sampled, though unrecorded immune exposures were likely. The sequence was collected from a male donor in good health and CMV-seropositive. Sequencing was done on a sample of PBMCs. This sequence joins TRBV5-4 and TRBJ2-7; D is unresolved. The DNA of the CDR3 is TGTGCCAGCAGCTTTGAGGCTATCCACGAGCAGTACTTC. Residues: CASSFEAIHEQYF.